The 15 T cell receptor beta chains listed next were all sequenced from one sample in a study of T cells after posttransplantation cyclophosphamide. Assay used: immunoSEQ multiplex PCR; TCRdb lists only in-frame clones, some missing. Of about 11,000 clones listed, approximately 95% are singletons. The sequencing sample was made of naive CD8+ T cells sorted from PBMCs. These receptor sequences come from a man between 25 and 39 years old in good health and a related stem cell transplant donor.

This chain uses TRBV5-1 with TRBJ2-7; 8 bases fit TRBD1. This CDR3 comprises 15 residues. V shed 4 bases, J shed 4 bases, and the junction held 10 bases outside the gene matches. From germline, CDR1 is SGHRS and CDR2 YFSETQ. The CDR3 DNA follows: TGCGCCAGCAGCCCCTTGGGACAGGAACGGTACGAGCAGTACTTC. It yields the protein CASSPLGQERYEQYF.

This chain uses TRBV4-1 with TRBJ2-7, with D possibly being TRBD1 (6 bases). There are 15 residues in the CDR3. Germline-derived CDR1 and CDR2 are MGHRA and YSYEKL. V lost 0 bases to trimming and J lost 0 bases, with 9 bases between them. CDR3 in amino acids: CASSQEQGYSYEQYF. CDR3 in DNA: TGCGCCAGCAGCCAAGAACAGGGATACTCCTACGAGCAGTACTTC.

This chain links TRBV6-5 with TRBJ2-3, with TRBD2 identical over 11 bases. The CDR3 contains 15 residues. Per the germline V gene, CDR1 is MNHEY and CDR2 is SVGAGI. V trimming: 4 bases; J trimming: 4 bases; junction bases outside the gene matches: 4. The CDR3 bases are TGTGCCAGCAGTTCTAGCGGGGGGCTGGCAGATACGCAGTATTTT. As protein: CASSSSGGLADTQYF.

The V and J genes are TRBV4-1 and TRBJ2-7; 8 bases map to TRBD2. J gave up 0 bases and V 3 bases, and 4 bases lay outside the gene matches. This CDR3 spans 15 amino acids. Germline V CDR1 and CDR2: MGHRA, YSYEKL. CDR3 in DNA: TGCGCCAGCAGCCAGATAGCGGGGAGCTCCTACGAGCAGTACTTC. It translates to CASSQIAGSSYEQYF.

J is TRBJ2-1 and V is TRBV13; 8 bases fit TRBD1. After removal of 5 bases from V and 6 bases from J, the junction contained 9 bases not matched to a gene. The germline gives CDR1 PRHDT, CDR2 FYEKMQ (reference sequence). The CDR3 is made up of 15 amino acids. Here the CDR3 DNA reads TGTGCCAGCAGCCCCAGAAGGACAGGGCTCAATGAGCAGTTCTTC. Amino acid sequence: CASSPRRTGLNEQFF.

The CDR3 protein is CASSAGGRSYEQYF. The CDR3 DNA follows: TGTGCCAGCAGCGCAGGGGGGAGATCCTACGAGCAGTACTTC. V usage is TRBV5-4 and J usage is TRBJ2-7; maybe TRBD1 (7 bases). The germline gives CDR1 SGHNT, CDR2 YYREEE (reference sequence). Between the trimmed V and J ends, which lost 4 bases and 1 base, there was a span of 12 bases. The CDR3 consists of 14 residues.

The V and J genes are TRBV7-9 and TRBJ2-6, with D tentatively TRBD1 (6 bases). Germline CDR1 reads SEHNR; CDR2 reads FQNEAQ (reference sequence). Trimming pared 1 base from V and 4 bases from J, leaving 11 bases between. CDR3 length: 16 residues. The CDR3: CASSLDWQGGANVLTF. DNA for the CDR3: TGTGCCAGCAGCTTAGATTGGCAGGGGGGGGCCAACGTCCTGACTTTC. Full variable domain (missing parts from reference TRBV7-9 and TRBJ2-6): DTGVSQNPRHKITKRGQNVTFRCDPISEHNRLYWYRQTLGQGPEFLTYFQNEAQLEKSRLLSDRFSAERPKGSFSTLEIQRTEQGDSAMYLCASSLDWQGGANVLTFGAGSRLTVL.

This chain links TRBV27 with TRBJ1-1; 7 bases fit TRBD1. The CDR3 covers 14 residues. V shed 2 bases, J shed 5 bases, and the junction held 5 bases outside the gene matches. Germline-derived CDR1 and CDR2 are MNHEY and SMNVEV (reference sequence). CDR3 bases: TGTGCCAGCAGTTTAGGCGGGACAGTTACTGAAGCTTTCTTT. Amino acids: CASSLGGTVTEAFF.

Turning to this clone: The CDR3 carries no conserved terminal phenylalanine or tryptophan, so it likely arises from a read error. The V gene is TRBV7-9, the J gene TRBJ1-1; D is ambiguous. V shed 5 bases and J shed 1 base, with 8 bases lying between them. The CDR3 contains 13 residues. Germline V lookup: CDR1 SEHNR, CDR2 FQNEAQ (reference sequence). The CDR3 DNA reads as TGTGCCAGCAGCCCCCGGGAGAACACTGAAGCTTTCCTT. This encodes CASSPRENTEAFL.

V and J are TRBV6-6 and TRBJ1-1; D unclear. The CDR3 covers 14 residues. Germline V gene data show CDR1 as MNHNY and CDR2 as SVGAGI (reference sequence). V lost 0 bases, J lost 2 bases, and 7 bases lay in between. The CDR3 region is CASSYSGSNTEAFF. The CDR3 nucleotides read TGTGCCAGCAGTTACTCAGGGAGTAACACTGAAGCTTTCTTT.

The chain joins TRBV28 to TRBJ1-5; D unclear. V was cut by 1 base and J by 2 bases, with 18 bases left in between. CDR1 and CDR2 (germline): MDHEN, SYDVKM. This CDR3 is 18 amino acids long. The chain's CDR3 is CASSLSGRAVDRNQPQHF. The CDR3 region has the DNA TGTGCCAGCAGTTTATCCGGGAGGGCAGTCGATCGCAATCAGCCCCAGCATTTT.

V usage is TRBV7-2 and J usage is TRBJ1-2; TRBD1 agrees at 7 bases. CDR3 length: 14 amino acids. Germline assignment: CDR1 SGHTA and CDR2 FQGNSA. J gave up 6 bases and V 5 bases, and 9 bases lay outside the gene matches. DNA for the CDR3: TGTGCCAGCAGCCTAATACAGGGGCCGGATGGCTACACCTTC. Translated, it gives CASSLIQGPDGYTF.

The chain has TRBV10-3 and TRBJ2-7; D unclear. The V end lost 4 bases, the J end lost 1 base, and 8 bases lay between the germline ends. This CDR3 is built from 13 residues. CDR1 ENHRY and CDR2 SYGVKD come from the germline V gene. The CDR3: CAISAQDSYEQYF. Written as DNA, the CDR3 is TGTGCCATCAGTGCTCAGGATTCCTACGAGCAGTACTTC.

The V and J genes are TRBV9 and TRBJ2-7, with unresolved D. Trimming removed 0 bases at V and 3 bases at J, with 10 bases between. The CDR3 contains 14 residues. Germline V gives CDR1 SGDLS, CDR2 YYNGEE. CDR3 in DNA: TGTGCCAGCAGCGTAGGAGGCAGCGACTACGAGCAGTACTTC. Translating it yields CASSVGGSDYEQYF.

V gene TRBV9 combines with J gene TRBJ1-2, with 10 bases aligning to TRBD1. V was pared by 4 bases and J by 6 bases, with 12 bases of the junction left unmatched. Germline CDR1 SGDLS, CDR2 YYNGEE. The CDR3 has 16 amino acids. The CDR3, as DNA: TGTGCCAGCAGCTCTAGCGGCAGACAGGGGGCAAATGGCTACACCTTC. Its protein is CASSSSGRQGANGYTF.